These 7 T cell receptor beta chains share one sample of origin, sequenced in a study of response to subunit inactivated influenza vaccine. TCRdb re-called the RT-PCR reads with MiXCR, one entry per CDR3 protein. The sample carries a few hundred thousand distinct CDR3 sequences, roughly 9.7% recorded once. Source: PBMCs from blood, taken 45 days after vaccination. These receptors all come from a man aged 45-60 years who received an inactivated influenza vaccine.

Worth noting for this clonotype: The junction does not match germline at one end; this may be a read error. The J gene is TRBJ2-7, the V gene TRBV20-1, with 8 nucleotides matching TRBD1. The CDR3 consists of 16 residues. CDR1 and CDR2 (germline): DFQATT, SNEGSKA (reference sequence). This CDR3 reads CCARDSVPGQVYEQYF. The CDR3 nucleotides are TGCTGTGCTAGAGATTCCGTCCCGGGACAGGTTTACGAGCAGTACTTC.

The chain uses TRBV5-1 and TRBJ1-3, with TRBD1 identical over 7 bases. The CDR3 length is 17 residues. Germline CDR1 SGHRS, CDR2 YFSETQ. The trim removed 4 bases at V and 4 bases at J, leaving 14 bases unmatched. Written as DNA, the CDR3 is TGCGCCAGCAGCCCCGTGACAGGGCGAGTCGGAGGAAACACCATATATTTT. It is translated as CASSPVTGRVGGNTIYF. Filled out from reference TRBV5-1 and TRBJ1-3, the complete variable domain reads KAGVTQTPRYLIKTRGQQVTLSCSPISGHRSVSWYQQTPGQGLQFLFEYFSETQRNKGNFPGRFSGRQFSNSRSEMNVSTLELGDSALYLCASSPVTGRVGGNTIYFGEGSWLTVV.

This clonotype came up many times. The chain combines TRBV28 with TRBJ1-2; possibly TRBD1 for D (5 bases). Germline V lookup: CDR1 MDHEN, CDR2 SYDVKM. This CDR3 spans 18 amino acids. V lost 6 bases, J lost 4 bases, and 27 bases lay in between. CDR3 region: CASRNHLKKDKESYGYTF. CDR3 bases: TGTGCCAGCAGAAACCACCTAAAGAAGGACAAGGAGAGCTATGGCTACACCTTC.

The V gene is TRBV6-2 or TRBV6-3, the J gene TRBJ2-4; D unclear. Trimming left V 0 bases short and J 9 bases short, with 12 bases between. This CDR3 is 14 amino acids long. Germline V CDR1 and CDR2: MNHEY, SVGEGT. CDR3 sequence (DNA): TGTGCCAGCAGTTACTCAGGTGGATTCGGCATTCAGTACTTC. It translates to CASSYSGGFGIQYF.

This clonotype was seen many times. The gene calls are TRBV6-2 or TRBV6-3 and TRBJ2-3, with 7 bases matching TRBD2. Germline V gene lookup returns CDR1 MNHEY and CDR2 SVGEGT. V gave up 0 bases and J gave up 3 bases; unmatched junction bases: 3. The CDR3 sequence is 15 residues long. The CDR3 bases are TGTGCCAGCAGTTACTCGCGGGAGAGAACAGATACGCAGTATTTT. It translates to CASSYSRERTDTQYF.

In this sample, this clonotype turned up once. The rearrangement links TRBV18 to TRBJ1-1; the D is unclear. Germline V gene sequence: CDR1 KGHSH, CDR2 LQKENI. This CDR3 has 14 amino acids. Trimming shortened V by 4 bases and J by 3 bases, and 12 bases separated the two germline ends. The CDR3 nucleotides are TGTGCCAGCTCACTGAAGTCCTGGGACACTGAAGCTTTCTTT. It encodes CASSLKSWDTEAFF.

This clonotype was detected only a few times. The rearrangement joins TRBV7-2 to TRBJ1-4; D might be TRBD1 (6 bases). This CDR3 is built from 17 residues. Germline values: CDR1 SGHTA, CDR2 FQGNSA. Trimming left V 3 bases short and J 0 bases short, with 14 bases between. CDR3: CASSLLGQDATNEKLFF. CDR3 bases: TGTGCCAGCAGCTTGCTGGGACAAGACGCAACTAATGAAAAACTGTTTTTT.